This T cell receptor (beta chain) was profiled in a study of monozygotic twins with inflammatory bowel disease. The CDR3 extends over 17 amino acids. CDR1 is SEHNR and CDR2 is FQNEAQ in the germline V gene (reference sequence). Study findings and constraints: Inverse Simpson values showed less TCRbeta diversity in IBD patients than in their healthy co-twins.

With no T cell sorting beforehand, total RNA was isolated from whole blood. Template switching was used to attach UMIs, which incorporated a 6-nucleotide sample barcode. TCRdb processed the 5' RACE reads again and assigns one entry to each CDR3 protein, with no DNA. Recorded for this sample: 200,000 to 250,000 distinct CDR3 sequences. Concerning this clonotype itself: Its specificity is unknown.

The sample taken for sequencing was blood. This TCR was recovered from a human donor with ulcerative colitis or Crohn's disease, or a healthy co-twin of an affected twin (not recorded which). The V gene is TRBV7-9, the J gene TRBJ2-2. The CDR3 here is CASSPPDGVSGTGELFF. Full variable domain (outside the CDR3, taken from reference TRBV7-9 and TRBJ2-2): DTGVSQNPRHKITKRGQNVTFRCDPISEHNRLYWYRQTLGQGPEFLTYFQNEAQLEKSRLLSDRFSAERPKGSFSTLEIQRTEQGDSAMYLCASSPPDGVSGTGELFFGEGSRLTVL.